This is a list of T cell receptor beta chains from one sample in a study of blood T cell repertoires in COVID-19. Clones were read by immunoSEQ multiplex PCR, and TCRdb kept only the in-frame ones, dropping some. This sample yields around 54,000 clones, of which around 91% are seen a single time; about 2.9% belongs to the top ten. The sequenced material came from peripheral blood. All receptors derive from a human donor in a cohort sampled during active COVID-19. Both conserved end residues are part of each CDR3. The D gene is left open where the match is weak. The size field is filled for only some rows; it gives once, few, many or a size class.

clone size: NA; D gene: NA; J gene: TRBJ2-1; CDR3 length: 14; V gene: TRBV6-2/TRBV6-3; CDR3 DNA: TGTGCCAGCAGTGGGGGGGGCGGGACAAGCGAGCAGTTCTTC; CDR3 protein: CASSGGGGTSEQFF
clone size: NA; D gene: TRBD2; J gene: TRBJ2-1; CDR3 length: 13; V gene: TRBV12-3/TRBV12-4; CDR3 DNA: TGTGCCAGCAGTCCACGACTGGAGCGGGGAACGTTCTTC; CDR3 protein: CASSPRLERGTFF
clone size: NA; D gene: TRBD2; J gene: TRBJ2-3; CDR3 length: 16; V gene: TRBV9; CDR3 DNA: TGTGCCAGCAGCACCTCGGGACTAGGGGGGGCTGATACGCAGTATTTT; CDR3 protein: CASSTSGLGGADTQYF
clone size: NA; D gene: NA; J gene: TRBJ2-6; CDR3 length: 19; V gene: TRBV5-1; CDR3 DNA: TGCGCCAGCAGCTTAGAACTACAGGGTCCCCACTCAGGGGCCAACGTCCTGACTTTC; CDR3 protein: CASSLELQGPHSGANVLTF
clone size: medium-sized; D gene: TRBD1; J gene: TRBJ2-2; CDR3 length: 16; V gene: TRBV11-2; CDR3 DNA: TGTGCCAGCAGCTTCAACCGACAGGGGCGGACCGGGGAGCTGTTTTTT; CDR3 protein: CASSFNRQGRTGELFF
clone size: NA; D gene: NA; J gene: TRBJ2-7; CDR3 length: 15; V gene: TRBV7-8; CDR3 DNA: TGTGCCAGCAGCTTAGGTCGCGGGCTCCCCTACGAGCAGTACTTC; CDR3 protein: CASSLGRGLPYEQYF
clone size: NA; D gene: NA; J gene: TRBJ1-4; CDR3 length: 15; V gene: TRBV3-1/TRBV3-2; CDR3 DNA: TGTGCCAGCAGCCAACGAGGAATTCGGCATGAAAAACTGTTTTTT; CDR3 protein: CASSQRGIRHEKLFF
clone size: NA; D gene: NA; J gene: TRBJ2-7; CDR3 length: 13; V gene: TRBV29-1; CDR3 DNA: TGCAGCGTTGAAGATGGGTCACGGGTCGAGCAGTACTTC; CDR3 protein: CSVEDGSRVEQYF
clone size: NA; D gene: NA; J gene: TRBJ2-3; CDR3 length: 12; V gene: TRBV30; CDR3 DNA: TGTGCCTGGAGTCCGAGCACAGATACGCAGTATTTT; CDR3 protein: CAWSPSTDTQYF
clone size: NA; D gene: TRBD1; J gene: TRBJ1-6; CDR3 length: 14; V gene: TRBV19; CDR3 DNA: TGTGCCAGTAGTATGGGACAGGATAATTCACCCCTCCACTTT; CDR3 protein: CASSMGQDNSPLHF
clone size: NA; D gene: NA; J gene: TRBJ2-7; CDR3 length: 13; V gene: TRBV20-1; CDR3 DNA: TGCAGTGCAAGTGGGGGCCCCTCCTACGAGCAGTACTTC; CDR3 protein: CSASGGPSYEQYF
clone size: once; D gene: NA; J gene: TRBJ2-3; CDR3 length: 13; V gene: TRBV6-1; CDR3 DNA: TGTGCCAGCAGTGACAGTGCCCTGGATACGCAGTATTTT; CDR3 protein: CASSDSALDTQYF
clone size: NA; D gene: TRBD2; J gene: TRBJ2-1; CDR3 length: 13; V gene: TRBV5-1; CDR3 DNA: TGCGCCAGCAGCGTCGGACTAGTTAATGAGCAGTTCTTC; CDR3 protein: CASSVGLVNEQFF
clone size: NA; D gene: NA; J gene: TRBJ1-2; CDR3 length: 14; V gene: TRBV30; CDR3 DNA: TGTGCCTGGTACCTTCCGGGACAAACCTATGGCTACACCTTC; CDR3 protein: CAWYLPGQTYGYTF
clone size: NA; D gene: TRBD1; J gene: TRBJ1-2; CDR3 length: 14; V gene: TRBV18; CDR3 DNA: TGTGCCAGCTCACCGGACAGGGGGAACTATGGCTACACCTTC; CDR3 protein: CASSPDRGNYGYTF
clone size: few; D gene: NA; J gene: TRBJ1-5; CDR3 length: 13; V gene: TRBV7-9; CDR3 DNA: TGTGCCAGCCATAGTTATCCGAACTCCCCCCAGCATTTT; CDR3 protein: CASHSYPNSPQHF
clone size: once; D gene: TRBD2; J gene: TRBJ2-7; CDR3 length: 16; V gene: TRBV6-5; CDR3 DNA: TGTGCCAGCAGTTACTCTATAGCGGGAAACTCCTACGAGCAGTACTTC; CDR3 protein: CASSYSIAGNSYEQYF
clone size: NA; D gene: NA; J gene: TRBJ2-5; CDR3 length: 13; V gene: TRBV20-1; CDR3 DNA: TGCAGTGCTAGTAAACAGGTCCAAGAGACCCAGTACTTC; CDR3 protein: CSASKQVQETQYF
clone size: once; D gene: TRBD1; J gene: TRBJ1-5; CDR3 length: 14; V gene: TRBV19; CDR3 DNA: TGTGCCAGTAGTATCTCCAGGGGGGACCAGCCCCAGCATTTT; CDR3 protein: CASSISRGDQPQHF
clone size: NA; D gene: NA; J gene: TRBJ1-1; CDR3 length: 11; V gene: TRBV29-1; CDR3 DNA: TGCAGCGTTGCGGACACCGCCGAAGCTTTCTTT; CDR3 protein: CSVADTAEAFF
clone size: once; D gene: TRBD1; J gene: TRBJ1-5; CDR3 length: 16; V gene: TRBV19; CDR3 DNA: TGTGCCAGTAGTTCAAGACAGGGGGCAGGGAATCAGCCCCAGCATTTT; CDR3 protein: CASSSRQGAGNQPQHF
clone size: NA; D gene: NA; J gene: TRBJ2-1; CDR3 length: 13; V gene: TRBV7-9; CDR3 DNA: TGTGCCAGCAGCCGCGACTACGACAATGAGCAGTTCTTC; CDR3 protein: CASSRDYDNEQFF
clone size: NA; D gene: TRBD1; J gene: TRBJ1-5; CDR3 length: 15; V gene: TRBV13; CDR3 DNA: TGTGCCAGCAGCTTAGGGACAGGGGGCGGGCAGCCCCAGCATTTT; CDR3 protein: CASSLGTGGGQPQHF
clone size: NA; D gene: TRBD2; J gene: TRBJ2-3; CDR3 length: 19; V gene: TRBV6-2/TRBV6-3; CDR3 DNA: TGTGCCAGCAGTTTCGGGACTAGCGGGAGGGCCGTCCCCACAGATACGCAGTATTTT; CDR3 protein: CASSFGTSGRAVPTDTQYF
clone size: NA; D gene: NA; J gene: TRBJ2-1; CDR3 length: 16; V gene: TRBV19; CDR3 DNA: TGTGCCAGTAGTATTCCGGCAGGCTCGACCTACAATGAGCAGTTCTTC; CDR3 protein: CASSIPAGSTYNEQFF
clone size: NA; D gene: TRBD1; J gene: TRBJ1-2; CDR3 length: 16; V gene: TRBV5-4; CDR3 DNA: TGTGCCAGCAGCTCGGGACAGGAGTTAATTAACTATGGCTACACCTTC; CDR3 protein: CASSSGQELINYGYTF
clone size: NA; D gene: TRBD1; J gene: TRBJ1-2; CDR3 length: 14; V gene: TRBV27; CDR3 DNA: TGTGCCAGCAGTTCGCCGGGACAGGGGGCGGGCTACACCTTC; CDR3 protein: CASSSPGQGAGYTF
clone size: NA; D gene: NA; J gene: TRBJ2-7; CDR3 length: 15; V gene: TRBV11-2; CDR3 DNA: TGTGCCAGCAGCTTAAGTTTGGACACGGCCTACGAGCAGTACTTC; CDR3 protein: CASSLSLDTAYEQYF
clone size: NA; D gene: TRBD1; J gene: TRBJ1-6; CDR3 length: 15; V gene: TRBV30; CDR3 DNA: TGTGCCTGGAGTGTTTTCGGGACAGGACGGTCACCCCTCCACTTT; CDR3 protein: CAWSVFGTGRSPLHF
clone size: NA; D gene: TRBD1; J gene: TRBJ2-1; CDR3 length: 15; V gene: TRBV2; CDR3 DNA: TGTGCCAGCAGTGGGAGGACAGGGCTTATGAATGAGCAGTTCTTC; CDR3 protein: CASSGRTGLMNEQFF
clone size: few; D gene: TRBD1; J gene: TRBJ2-2; CDR3 length: 15; V gene: TRBV28; CDR3 DNA: TGTGCCAGCAGTTCCCCCCGACAGGGGGCCGGGGAGCTGTTTTTT; CDR3 protein: CASSSPRQGAGELFF
clone size: few; D gene: TRBD2; J gene: TRBJ2-3; CDR3 length: 14; V gene: TRBV28; CDR3 DNA: TGTGCCAGCAGCTCGACTAGCGGGATGGATACGCAGTATTTT; CDR3 protein: CASSSTSGMDTQYF
clone size: NA; D gene: NA; J gene: TRBJ2-7; CDR3 length: 14; V gene: TRBV2; CDR3 DNA: TGTGCCAGCAAATCCCGGGAGACTTCCTACGAGCAGTACTTC; CDR3 protein: CASKSRETSYEQYF
clone size: once; D gene: NA; J gene: TRBJ2-1; CDR3 length: 14; V gene: TRBV27; CDR3 DNA: TGTGCCAGCAGCAGTAGACGGGGATACAATGAGCAGTTCTTC; CDR3 protein: CASSSRRGYNEQFF
clone size: NA; D gene: NA; J gene: TRBJ2-3; CDR3 length: 9; V gene: TRBV20-1; CDR3 DNA: TGCAGTGCAGGGGGTACGCAGTATTTT; CDR3 protein: CSAGGTQYF
clone size: NA; D gene: NA; J gene: TRBJ1-1; CDR3 length: 14; V gene: TRBV27; CDR3 DNA: TGTGCCAGCAGTTTAGCAGCGACGAACACTGAAGCTTTCTTT; CDR3 protein: CASSLAATNTEAFF
clone size: NA; D gene: TRBD1; J gene: TRBJ2-5; CDR3 length: 15; V gene: TRBV11-3; CDR3 DNA: TGTGCCAGCAGCATCGGACAGGGGGCATCAGAGACCCAGTACTTC; CDR3 protein: CASSIGQGASETQYF
clone size: NA; D gene: NA; J gene: TRBJ2-1; CDR3 length: 15; V gene: TRBV9; CDR3 DNA: TGTGCCAGCAGCGCAACCGGGACTGCCTACAATGAGCAGTTCTTC; CDR3 protein: CASSATGTAYNEQFF
clone size: NA; D gene: TRBD2; J gene: TRBJ2-5; CDR3 length: 16; V gene: TRBV28; CDR3 DNA: TGTGCCAGCAAACTCACCCGGGGGGGGATCCAAGAGACCCAGTACTTC; CDR3 protein: CASKLTRGGIQETQYF
clone size: few; D gene: NA; J gene: TRBJ1-2; CDR3 length: 14; V gene: TRBV5-1; CDR3 DNA: TGCGCCAGCAGCTTGTTCTCGGGGAGTGATGGCTACACCTTC; CDR3 protein: CASSLFSGSDGYTF
clone size: NA; D gene: TRBD2; J gene: TRBJ2-3; CDR3 length: 16; V gene: TRBV19; CDR3 DNA: TGTGCCAGTAGTCCCGACCTAGCGGGAGTCGCAGATACGCAGTATTTT; CDR3 protein: CASSPDLAGVADTQYF
clone size: NA; D gene: NA; J gene: TRBJ1-4; CDR3 length: 15; V gene: TRBV10-3; CDR3 DNA: TGTGCCATCAGTGAGTCCAGCGACCCTAATGAAAAACTGTTTTTT; CDR3 protein: CAISESSDPNEKLFF
clone size: NA; D gene: NA; J gene: TRBJ2-5; CDR3 length: 16; V gene: TRBV11-2; CDR3 DNA: TGTGCCAGCAGCTTGAGTCGCGGGTTGTTGGGAGAGACCCAGTACTTC; CDR3 protein: CASSLSRGLLGETQYF
clone size: NA; D gene: TRBD2; J gene: TRBJ2-1; CDR3 length: 14; V gene: TRBV11-2; CDR3 DNA: TGTGCCAGCAGCTTAGAATGGACTAGCGTCGAGCAGTTCTTC; CDR3 protein: CASSLEWTSVEQFF
clone size: once; D gene: TRBD1; J gene: TRBJ2-7; CDR3 length: 16; V gene: TRBV6-1; CDR3 DNA: TGTGCCAGCAGTGAAGTAACAGGGGGGAGCTCCTACGAGCAGTACTTC; CDR3 protein: CASSEVTGGSSYEQYF
clone size: NA; D gene: TRBD1; J gene: TRBJ1-2; CDR3 length: 14; V gene: TRBV5-4; CDR3 DNA: TGTGCCAGCAGCAAGTGGCAGGGGGCAGTAGGCTACACCTTC; CDR3 protein: CASSKWQGAVGYTF